This TCR beta chain stems from a study of kidney transplant recipient with SARS-CoV-2 infection. V was clipped by 3 bases and J by 0 bases, with 15 bases between them. The V gene's germline CDR1 is ENHRY and CDR2 SYGVKD. CDR3 size: 16 residues. This clonotype was observed many times. TCRdb processed the reads anew with MiXCR; each CDR3 protein has one entry. This table holds about 250,000 distinct CDR3 sequences, roughly 26% found once. The chain links TRBV10-3 to TRBJ2-7; D might be TRBD1 (6 bases). Sequenced material: a blood sample, taken at baseline and around day 120 from a kidney transplant recipient. This clonotype was sampled from a male patient between 25 and 40 years old who had COVID-19 and was a kidney transplant recipient. The graft donor may have given rise to some T cells. This CDR3 is CAISEWTALSSYEQYF. The CDR3 DNA sequence: TGTGCCATCAGTGAATGGACAGCCTTGAGCTCCTACGAGCAGTACTTC.